Each of the 4 T cell receptor beta chains below was sequenced from the same sample in a study of CD8+ T cells in alopecia areata. RNA was isolated and reverse transcribed to cDNA, the sequencing template. Clones were read by immunoSEQ multiplex PCR, and TCRdb kept only the in-frame ones, dropping some. The sample includes roughly 150,000 clones, 55% of them seen just once. Sequencing input: CD4+ T cells sorted from blood. These receptors were collected from a human donor in good health.

This clone showed up just a few times. This rearrangement joins TRBV4-2 to TRBJ2-5, with a tentative D call TRBD2 (6 bases). Germline values: CDR1 LGHNA, CDR2 YNFKEQ. The length of the CDR3 is 15 residues. The V and J ends lost 4 bases and 5 bases respectively, with 17 bases between them. CDR3 DNA: TGTGCCAGCAGCCTCCTGGGGGGACCTGGGGAGACCCAGTACTTC. It translates to CASSLLGGPGETQYF.

The V gene is TRBV19, the J gene TRBJ2-1; possibly TRBD1 for D (5 bases). Germline assignment: CDR1 LNHDA and CDR2 SQIVND (reference sequence). Between the trimmed V and J ends, which lost 1 base and 0 bases, there was a span of 7 bases. CDR3 length: 15 residues. DNA for the CDR3: TGTGCCAGTAGTATAGGAGACAGCTCCTACAATGAGCAGTTCTTC. Translating it yields CASSIGDSSYNEQFF. Filled out from reference TRBV19 and TRBJ2-1, the complete variable domain reads DGGITQSPKYLFRKEGQNVTLSCEQNLNHDAMYWYRQDPGQGLRLIYYSQIVNDFQKGDIAEGYSVSREKKESFPLTVTSAQKNPTAFYLCASSIGDSSYNEQFFGPGTRLTVL.

V usage is TRBV27 and J usage is TRBJ2-5; possibly TRBD1 or TRBD2 for D (5 bases each). This CDR3 is built from 13 residues. V lost 5 bases to trimming and J lost 5 bases, with 12 bases between them. The V gene's germline CDR1 is MNHEY and CDR2 SMNVEV (reference sequence). For the CDR3, the DNA is TGTGCCAGCAGTGGGGGATCCCGGGAGACCCAGTACTTC. This sequence encodes CASSGGSRETQYF.

This chain uses TRBV25-1 with TRBJ2-7; 9 nucleotides line up with TRBD1. CDR1 is MGHDK and CDR2 is SYGVNS in the germline V gene. V was clipped by 4 bases and J by 6 bases; unmatched bases: 7. The CDR3 loop spans 14 amino acids. CDR3 sequence: CASSGTGAQAEQYF. The CDR3 DNA reads TGTGCCAGCAGTGGGACAGGGGCCCAAGCCGAGCAGTACTTC.